The present entry profiles one TCR beta chain with its context. This record belongs to a study of shared clonotypes between healthy human individuals. In the naive CD8 group, cells lacked CD45RO and were positively selected for CCR7, so terminally differentiated effector memory CD45RA+ cells were left out. As processed by the authors: Filtering differed for immunoSEQ, which gave only junction sequences without quality scores. Here immunoSEQ multiplex PCR was the method, and the copy in TCRdb shows in-frame clones only, minus some. The DNA gave D and trimming, while V, J and clone size come from that table. The sample shows millions of clones, around 93% of them seen only once. The receptor was derived from a man in his late teens or twenties in good health. Some clones in this sample may be carry-over from other donors' samples. Material for sequencing was naive CD8+ T cells from PBMCs.

For the CDR3, the DNA is TGCGCCAGCAGTGATTGGCGGGAAACCCTCCCCGAGCAGTACTTC. This sequence encodes CASSDWRETLPEQYF. The chain recombines TRBV10-2 with TRBJ2-7; D possibly corresponds to TRBD2 (6 bases). V shed 3 bases and J shed 6 bases, with 18 bases lying between them. The CDR3 length is 15 residues. CDR1 is WSHSY, CDR2 SAAADI, per germline.